This entry lists 26 T cell receptor beta chains sequenced from one sample in a study of T cell responses to AZD1222 COVID-19 vaccine. Some clones are missing from TCRdb's copy, which holds only in-frame ones; the method was immunoSEQ multiplex PCR. In the table there are 110,000 to 150,000 clones, 85% to 95% of which are singletons. Sequenced material: peripheral blood, taken after recovery from COVID-19. The receptors come from an adult who had recovered from COVID-19.

The chain is built from TRBV5-4 and TRBJ2-7, with 7 bases identical to TRBD2. The germline V gene encodes CDR1 SGHNT and CDR2 YYREEE (reference sequence). The V gene end was trimmed by 0 bases and the J gene end by 7 bases; junction bases not matched to a gene: 7. The CDR3 consists of 14 residues. As DNA, the CDR3 is TGTGCCAGCAGCTTGGCGGGGGGTTCGGTTGAGCAGTACTTC. Translating gives CASSLAGGSVEQYF.

V and J are TRBV11-1 and TRBJ2-7; the match to TRBD1 covers 8 bases. V gave up 5 bases and J gave up 2 bases; unmatched junction bases: 8. The germline V gene encodes CDR1 SGHAT and CDR2 FQDESV (reference sequence). This CDR3 is built from 15 residues. The CDR3 sequence: CASSRTDRGPYEQYF. The CDR3 nucleotides are TGTGCCAGCAGCCGAACTGACAGGGGACCCTACGAGCAGTACTTC. Variable domain in full (rest from reference TRBV11-1 and TRBJ2-7): EAEVAQSPRYKITEKSQAVAFWCDPISGHATLYWYRQILGQGPELLVQFQDESVVDDSQLPKDRFSAERLKGVDSTLKIQPAELGDSAMYLCASSRTDRGPYEQYFGPGTRLTVT.

The genes are TRBV9 and TRBJ2-7, with D perhaps matching TRBD1 or TRBD2 (8 bases each). The CDR3 covers 15 residues. Trimming took 3 bases from V and 5 from J, leaving 18 bases between them. CDR1 and CDR2 from the germline V gene are SGDLS and YYNGEE. CDR3 bases: TGTGCCAGCAGCGCGGGGGGGACAGGCAATAACGAGCAGTACTTC. Translation: CASSAGGTGNNEQYF.

This chain uses TRBV5-4 with TRBJ1-5; 7 bases align to TRBD1. V lost 0 bases to trimming and J lost 10 bases; unmatched junction nucleotides: 10. Germline values: CDR1 SGHNT, CDR2 YYREEE (reference sequence). The CDR3 runs to 15 residues. CDR3 coding DNA: TGTGCCAGCAGCTTGGAGTGGGACAGCCCCCGCCCCCAGCATTTT. It translates to CASSLEWDSPRPQHF.

The chain employs TRBV18 and TRBJ1-1; D remains unclear. There are 14 residues in the CDR3. Trimming shortened V by 3 bases and J by 0 bases, and 8 bases separated the two germline ends. Looked up from germline, CDR1 is KGHSH and CDR2 is LQKENI. The DNA of the CDR3 is TGTGCCAGCTCACCGTGGAGCGTGAACACTGAAGCTTTCTTT. This codes for CASSPWSVNTEAFF.

The chain links TRBV7-2 to TRBJ1-1; TRBD1 aligns across 8 bases. CDR1 is SGHTA, CDR2 FQGNSA, per germline. The V gene end was trimmed by 1 base and the J gene end by 4 bases; junction bases not matched to a gene: 5. This CDR3 is 15 amino acids long. DNA for the CDR3: TGTGCCAGCAGCTTAGTAGGGCAGGGGGCCACTGAAGCTTTCTTT. Encoded protein: CASSLVGQGATEAFF.

The V call is TRBV7-8, the J call TRBJ2-7; 7 bases map to TRBD1. The CDR3 totals 17 residues. Germline assignment: CDR1 SGHVS and CDR2 FQNEAQ. After removal of 5 bases from V and 1 base from J, the junction contained 14 bases not matched to a gene. CDR3 sequence: CASSTSFTGAGSYEQYF. The DNA of the CDR3 is TGTGCCAGCAGCACCTCGTTTACAGGGGCAGGATCCTACGAGCAGTACTTC.

V usage is TRBV4-1 and J usage is TRBJ2-5; D possibly corresponds to TRBD2 (6 bases). V was shortened by 0 bases and J by 2 bases, with 16 bases between the two germline ends. The germline CDR1 and CDR2 sequences are MGHRA and YSYEKL. The CDR3 runs to 17 residues. CDR3 amino acids: CASSQDQFYSGQETQYF. Written as DNA, the CDR3 is TGCGCCAGCAGCCAAGATCAATTCTATAGCGGTCAAGAGACCCAGTACTTC.

The gene calls are TRBV7-2 and TRBJ2-1; possibly TRBD2 for D (5 bases). Germline CDR1 reads SGHTA; CDR2 reads FQGNSA. The CDR3 sequence is 13 residues long. The V end lost 5 bases, the J end lost 7 bases, and 12 bases lay between the germline ends. The CDR3 nucleotides read TGTGCCAGCAGCCTCGACTACCCAAATGAGCAGTTCTTC. This encodes CASSLDYPNEQFF.

V is TRBV6-1 and J is TRBJ2-1; the D is unclear. Per germline, CDR1 MNHNS and CDR2 SASEGT. The CDR3 totals 15 residues. V was pared by 0 bases and J by 0 bases, with 6 bases between. The CDR3 DNA is TGTGCCAGCAGTGAAGCGCCTAGCTCCTACAATGAGCAGTTCTTC. It codes for CASSEAPSSYNEQFF.

This rearrangement joins TRBV7-8 to TRBJ1-2; D not resolved. Trimming removed 6 bases from V and 8 bases from J, with 16 bases in between. This CDR3 has 13 amino acids. In germline, CDR1 is SGHVS, CDR2 FQNEAQ. Here the CDR3 DNA reads TGTGCCAGCAGTCCCAGACCCGCGGAAGGCTACACCTTC. Translating it yields CASSPRPAEGYTF.

The chain is built from TRBV2 and TRBJ1-5; the D is unclear. Trimming stripped 5 bases from V and 8 bases from J, with 13 bases between. The germline V gene has CDR1 SNHLY and CDR2 FYNNEI. The CDR3 consists of 13 residues. CDR3: CASSSSLGKPQHF. The CDR3 DNA follows: TGTGCCAGCAGTTCTTCCTTAGGGAAGCCCCAGCATTTT.

The chain couples TRBV29-1 to TRBJ2-1, with D possibly TRBD2 on 5 matching bases. CDR3 size: 18 residues. CDR1 and CDR2 from the germline V gene are SQVTM and ANQGSEA. The V and J ends lost 6 bases and 4 bases respectively, with 28 bases between them. The CDR3 sequence is CSVSPEEELSWGYNEQFF. CDR3 sequence (DNA): TGCAGCGTCTCTCCGGAGGAGGAACTCTCCTGGGGTTACAATGAGCAGTTCTTC.

The chain employs TRBV28 and TRBJ2-7; no firm D call. Germline V gene sequence: CDR1 MDHEN, CDR2 SYDVKM. The CDR3 is 12 residues long. Trimming removed 5 bases at V and 5 bases at J, with 10 bases between. The CDR3 sequence: CASSVGEDEQYF. Written as DNA, the CDR3 is TGTGCCAGCAGTGTCGGTGAGGACGAGCAGTACTTC.

V usage is TRBV7-2 and J usage is TRBJ2-2, with 11 bases fitting TRBD2. Germline CDR1 and CDR2: SGHTA and FQGNSA. This CDR3 spans 15 amino acids. V lost 5 bases, J lost 4 bases, and 3 bases stayed unmatched. CDR3 nucleotide sequence: TGTGCCAGCAGCCCGACTAGCGGGGCCACCGGGGAGCTGTTTTTT. It yields the protein CASSPTSGATGELFF.

The chain joins TRBV29-1 to TRBJ1-2; D is undetermined. V lost 1 base to trimming and J lost 0 bases, with 15 bases between them. The germline V gene has CDR1 SQVTM and CDR2 ANQGSEA. This CDR3 contains 16 residues. The CDR3 loop reads CSVEGDRESPNYGYTF. The CDR3 coding sequence is TGCAGCGTTGAAGGGGATAGGGAGTCGCCTAACTATGGCTACACCTTC. Combining the CDR3 with reference TRBV29-1 and TRBJ1-2 gives the whole variable domain SAVISQKPSRDICQRGTSLTIQCQVDSQVTMMFWYRQQPGQSLTLIATANQGSEATYESGFVIDKFPISRPNLTFSTLTVSNMSPEDSSIYLCSVEGDRESPNYGYTFGSGTRLTVV.

The chain employs TRBV7-8 and TRBJ2-7; TRBD2 aligns across 14 bases. Germline trimming cut 5 bases from V and 4 bases from J; bases unmatched to any gene: 13. The CDR3 runs 18 residues. Germline V lookup: CDR1 SGHVS, CDR2 FQNEAQ. The CDR3 spells CASSLSRGTSGSFYEQYF. The CDR3 DNA reads TGTGCCAGCAGCCTTAGCCGGGGGACTAGCGGGAGTTTTTACGAGCAGTACTTC.

V gene TRBV13 combines with J gene TRBJ1-1, with TRBD1 matching 11 bases. The trim removed 1 base at V and 11 bases at J, leaving 9 bases unmatched. Germline CDR1 and CDR2: PRHDT and FYEKMQ (reference sequence). The CDR3 loop spans 15 amino acids. The DNA of the CDR3 is TGTGCCAGCAGCTTAGCGGACAGGGGGCTAGTAGGCGCTTTCTTT. Translated: CASSLADRGLVGAFF. The full variable domain, rest sourced from reference TRBV13 and TRBJ1-1, is AAGVIQSPRHLIKEKRETATLKCYPIPRHDTVYWYQQGPGQDPQFLISFYEKMQSDKGSIPDRFSAQQFSDYHSELNMSSLELGDSALYFCASSLADRGLVGAFFGQGTRLTVV.

This clone came up a few times. The V gene is TRBV7-9, the J gene TRBJ2-2; D is undetermined. Germline V gives CDR1 SEHNR, CDR2 FQNEAQ (reference sequence). There are 13 residues in the CDR3. V was trimmed by 4 bases and J by 8 bases, leaving 11 bases between them. In nucleotides, the CDR3 is TGTGCCAGCAGCTCCACGGGTGCAGGGGAGCTGTTTTTT. Its protein product is CASSSTGAGELFF.

The chain has TRBV24-1 and TRBJ2-6, with D possibly TRBD1 on 6 matching bases. The CDR3 extends over 20 amino acids. The V end was cut by 9 bases, the J end by 0 bases, with 26 bases between. Germline V gene lookup returns CDR1 KGHDR and CDR2 SFDVKD. The CDR3 DNA sequence: TGTGCCACCCCAGTTCGGGTAAAAACGGACAGTAGCTCTGGGGCCAACGTCCTGACTTTC. Translation gives CATPVRVKTDSSSGANVLTF.

The chain employs TRBV5-4 and TRBJ2-7, with 7 bases aligning to TRBD2. Per germline, CDR1 SGHNT and CDR2 YYREEE (reference sequence). This CDR3 has 14 residues. V gave up 1 base and J gave up 2 bases; unmatched junction bases: 3. CDR3 sequence reads: CASSLLGGTYEQYF. CDR3 DNA sequence: TGTGCCAGCAGCTTGTTGGGGGGGACCTACGAGCAGTACTTC.

The genes are TRBV6-5 and TRBJ1-2; 8 bases match TRBD1. V shed 6 bases and J 6 bases; nucleotides not matched to a gene: 3. The V gene's germline CDR1 is MNHEY and CDR2 SVGAGI. The CDR3 runs to 12 residues. CDR3 residues: CASSRTGNGYTF. The CDR3 coding sequence is TGTGCCAGCAGCCGGACAGGGAATGGCTACACCTTC.

The CDR3 spells CASSQVGATYEQYF. The CDR3 DNA reads as TGTGCCAGCAGCCAAGTCGGGGCTACCTACGAGCAGTACTTC. This rearrangement joins TRBV3-1 (or the pseudogene TRBV3-2) to TRBJ2-7; D tentatively fits TRBD1 or TRBD2 (5 bases each). The CDR3 spans 14 residues. The germline V gene encodes CDR1 LGHDT and CDR2 YNNKEL (reference sequence). V was clipped by 1 base and J by 2 bases, with 9 bases between them.

The V gene is TRBV28, the J gene TRBJ1-2; the D gene is possibly TRBD1 (6 bases). The ends were cut back, 5 bases at V and 2 bases at J, with 15 bases in the middle. CDR1 and CDR2 from the germline V gene are MDHEN and SYDVKM. The length of the CDR3 is 15 residues. The CDR3 sequence is CASSDRSRGNYGYTF. The CDR3 DNA is TGTGCCAGCAGTGACAGGAGCCGAGGGAACTATGGCTACACCTTC.

This clone has just one count. The gene calls are TRBV3-1 (or the pseudogene TRBV3-2) and TRBJ2-1; no firm D call. Germline V gene sequence: CDR1 LGHDT, CDR2 YNNKEL (reference sequence). V lost 1 base, J lost 1 base, and 8 bases lay in between. CDR3 length: 15 residues. The CDR3 DNA reads as TGTGCCAGCAGCCAAGGGGTTATTTCCTACAATGAGCAGTTCTTC. Its protein product is CASSQGVISYNEQFF.

The rearrangement uses TRBV28 and TRBJ1-4; TRBD1 is a possible D gene (5 bases). V lost 7 bases to trimming and J lost 8 bases, with 14 bases between them. This CDR3 contains 13 residues. Germline V gives CDR1 MDHEN, CDR2 SYDVKM. In DNA form, the CDR3 reads TGTGCCAGCATGGGGGGAAGAGGAGAAAAACTGTTTTTT. It codes for CASMGGRGEKLFF.